This T cell receptor beta chain was sequenced for a study of blood T cell repertoires in COVID-19. Background on the study: The United States, Italy and Spain supplied acute and convalescent COVID-19 samples. T cells, B-cell-depleted T cells, or PBMCs provided the cDNA or gDNA that served as material.

CDR1 LGHDT and CDR2 YNNKEL come from the germline V gene (reference sequence). Trimming at V came to 4 bases and at J to 4 bases, leaving 9 bases not matched to a gene. This CDR3 contains 16 residues. Original processing methods: Reference gene primers were amplified, and this amplification served to estimate nucleated cell counts. TCRdb's table, derived via immunoSEQ multiplex PCR, lists solely in-frame clones and lacks some. The V and J calls and clone size come from that table; D and trimming were worked out from the DNA. Here the sample spans about 120,000 clones, 70% to 85% being singletons. The source material was peripheral blood. This sequence joins TRBV3-1 (or the pseudogene TRBV3-2) and TRBJ2-3; 9 positions match TRBD2. This TCR derives from a woman aged 70-85 years with acute or convalescent COVID-19. The CDR3 loop is CASSPYISGGADTQYF. The CDR3 coding sequence is TGTGCCAGCAGCCCCTACATTAGCGGGGGCGCAGATACGCAGTATTTT.